This TCR beta chain was obtained from a study of neurological immune-mediated disorders. Study results and limitations: One cluster of related CDR3 sequences contained, by phylogenetic grouping, the repertoires of 18 of 34 multiple sclerosis patients and formed a possible signature.

Many counts were recorded for this clonotype. The antigen remains unidentified. TCRdb re-called the 5' RACE reads through MiXCR, storing one row per CDR3 protein. Among roughly 40,000 distinct CDR3 sequences, 2.5% were seen once, and the ten largest hold 2.4%. CDR1 SSHAT and CDR2 FNYEAQ come from the germline V gene (reference sequence). After removal of 5 bases from V and 3 bases from J, the junction contained 6 bases not matched to a gene. The CDR3 is made up of 16 amino acids. Source material: PBMCs. The chain employs TRBV7-7 and TRBJ2-7, with TRBD2 matching 14 bases. The TCR originated in a middle-aged man with multiple sclerosis. This CDR3 is CASSPGLAGGIYEQYF. CDR3 coding DNA: TGTGCCAGCAGCCCCGGACTAGCGGGGGGCATCTACGAGCAGTACTTC. The entire variable domain, with the rest obtained from reference TRBV7-7 and TRBJ2-7, is as follows: GAGVSQSPRYKVTKRGQDVTLRCDPISSHATLYWYQQALGQGPEFLTYFNYEAQPDKSGLPSDRFSAERPEGSISTLTIQRTEQRDSAMYRCASSPGLAGGIYEQYFGPGTRLTVT.